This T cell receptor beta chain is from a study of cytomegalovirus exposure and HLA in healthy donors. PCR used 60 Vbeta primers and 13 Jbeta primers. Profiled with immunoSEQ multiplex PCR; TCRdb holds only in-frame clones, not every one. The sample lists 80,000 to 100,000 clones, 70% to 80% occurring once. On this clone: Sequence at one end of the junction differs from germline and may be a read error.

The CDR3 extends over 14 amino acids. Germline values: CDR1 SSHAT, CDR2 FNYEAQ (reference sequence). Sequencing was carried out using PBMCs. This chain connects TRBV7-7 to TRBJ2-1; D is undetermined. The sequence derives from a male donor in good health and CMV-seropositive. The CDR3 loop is CASSPILQYNEQFF. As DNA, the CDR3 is TGTGCTAGCAGCCCGATCCTACAGTACAATGAGCAGTTCTTC.